This TCR beta chain was recorded in a study of Graves' ophthalmopathy and Graves' hyperthyroidism. This clonotype appeared many times. Its matching antigen is unknown. In this cohort, patients with other autoimmune diseases, uncontrolled infections, pregnancy or lactation were excluded. The PBMCs originated from approximately 10 ml of fresh peripheral blood. TCR beta CDR3 amplification used RNA transcripts. First-round RT-PCR used HTBI primers; second-round multiplex PCR followed. TCRdb re-called the multiplex PCR reads with MiXCR, one entry per CDR3 protein. The sample lists 500,000 to 800,000 distinct CDR3 sequences, over 40% occurring once. Points from the study as a whole: Most thyroid clonotypes with frequency above 0.001 were detected in blood too. A classifier, a 13-signature model, separated ophthalmopathy from stable hyperthyroidism with approximately 88% sensitivity and 75% to 82% specificity.

The CDR3 spans 13 residues. Germline-derived CDR1 and CDR2 are SEHNR and FQNEAQ (reference sequence). V dropped 4 bases and J dropped 5; count of bases not matched to a gene: 4. This receptor was taken from an adult man with Graves' ophthalmopathy. The rearrangement uses TRBV7-9 and TRBJ1-2; 7 bases match TRBD1. Sequencing was performed on peripheral blood. The CDR3 loop reads CASSSGTAYGYTF. In DNA, the CDR3 is TGTGCCAGCAGCTCCGGGACAGCGTATGGCTACACCTTC. Using reference TRBV7-9 and TRBJ1-2 for the parts outside the CDR3, the full variable domain is DTGVSQNPRHKITKRGQNVTFRCDPISEHNRLYWYRQTLGQGPEFLTYFQNEAQLEKSRLLSDRFSAERPKGSFSTLEIQRTEQGDSAMYLCASSSGTAYGYTFGSGTRLTVV.